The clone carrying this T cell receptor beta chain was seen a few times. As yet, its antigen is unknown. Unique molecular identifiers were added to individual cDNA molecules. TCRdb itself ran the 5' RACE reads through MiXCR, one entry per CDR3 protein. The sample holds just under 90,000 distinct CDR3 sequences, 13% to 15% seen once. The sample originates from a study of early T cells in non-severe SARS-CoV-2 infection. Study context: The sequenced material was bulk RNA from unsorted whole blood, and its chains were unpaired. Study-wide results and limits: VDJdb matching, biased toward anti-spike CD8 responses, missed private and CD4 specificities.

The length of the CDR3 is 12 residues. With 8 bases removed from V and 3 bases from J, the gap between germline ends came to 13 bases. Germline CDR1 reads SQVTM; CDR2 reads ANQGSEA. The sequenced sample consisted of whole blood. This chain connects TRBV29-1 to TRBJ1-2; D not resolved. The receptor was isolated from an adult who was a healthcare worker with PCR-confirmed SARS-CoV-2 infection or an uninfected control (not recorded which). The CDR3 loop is CSPMVLDYGYTF. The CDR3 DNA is TGCAGCCCTATGGTCTTGGACTATGGCTACACCTTC.